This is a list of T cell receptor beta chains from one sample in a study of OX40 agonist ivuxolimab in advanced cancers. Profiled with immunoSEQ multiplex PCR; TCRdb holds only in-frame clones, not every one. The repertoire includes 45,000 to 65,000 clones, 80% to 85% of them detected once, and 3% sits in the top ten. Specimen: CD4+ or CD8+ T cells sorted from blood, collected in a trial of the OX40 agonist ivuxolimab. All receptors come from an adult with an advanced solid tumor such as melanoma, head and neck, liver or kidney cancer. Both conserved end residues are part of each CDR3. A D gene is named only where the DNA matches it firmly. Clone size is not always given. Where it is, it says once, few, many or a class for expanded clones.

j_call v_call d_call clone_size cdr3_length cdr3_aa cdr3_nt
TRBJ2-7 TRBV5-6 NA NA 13 CASSLASGHEQYF TGTGCCAGCAGCTTGGCCTCGGGGCACGAGCAGTACTTC
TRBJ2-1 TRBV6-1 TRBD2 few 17 CASSERETSGGGNEQFF TGTGCCAGCAGTGAAAGGGAGACTAGCGGGGGGGGCAATGAGCAGTTCTTC
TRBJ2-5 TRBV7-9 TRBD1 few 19 CASSHNRLGQNILREAQYF TGTGCCAGCAGCCATAATCGCCTGGGACAGAACATATTAAGAGAGGCCCAGTACTTC
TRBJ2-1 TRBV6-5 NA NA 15 CASSYRVGPGNEQFF TGTGCCAGCAGTTACCGGGTCGGCCCAGGCAATGAGCAGTTCTTC
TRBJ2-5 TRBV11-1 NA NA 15 CASSLGGKDIETQYF TGTGCCAGCAGCTTAGGAGGTAAGGACATTGAGACCCAGTACTTC
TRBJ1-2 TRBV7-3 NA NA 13 CASSPVPGDGYTF TGTGCCAGCAGCCCAGTTCCAGGGGATGGCTACACCTTC
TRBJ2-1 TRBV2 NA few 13 CASSEPDFNEQFF TGTGCCAGCAGTGAACCTGATTTCAATGAGCAGTTCTTC
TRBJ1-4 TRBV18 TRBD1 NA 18 CASSPAGRGRATNEKLFF TGTGCCAGCTCACCGGCTGGGAGGGGGCGAGCAACTAATGAAAAACTGTTTTTT
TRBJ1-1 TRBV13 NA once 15 CASSLGQLSNTEAFF TGTGCCAGCAGCTTAGGCCAGTTGTCGAACACTGAAGCTTTCTTT
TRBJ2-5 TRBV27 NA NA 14 CASSLSPGGKTQYF TGTGCCAGCAGTTTATCCCCCGGGGGTAAGACCCAGTACTTC
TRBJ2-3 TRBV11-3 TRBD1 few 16 CASSLKRTGYSDTQYF TGTGCCAGCAGCTTAAAACGGACAGGGTATTCAGATACGCAGTATTTT
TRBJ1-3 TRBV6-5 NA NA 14 CASTITKGGNTIYF TGTGCCAGCACCATAACAAAAGGTGGAAACACCATATATTTT
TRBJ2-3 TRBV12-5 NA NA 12 CASGFRGANQYF TGTGCTAGTGGTTTTAGGGGAGCAAATCAGTATTTT
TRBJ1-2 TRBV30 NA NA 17 CAWTEEWAVEVCYGYTF TGTGCCTGGACGGAAGAATGGGCCGTAGAGGTGTGCTATGGCTACACCTTC
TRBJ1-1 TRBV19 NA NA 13 CASTGWGNTEAFF TGTGCCAGTACCGGTTGGGGGAACACTGAAGCTTTCTTT
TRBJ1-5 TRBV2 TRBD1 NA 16 CASTGGTGGFLQPQHF TGTGCCAGCACCGGAGGGACAGGGGGGTTCCTTCAGCCCCAGCATTTT
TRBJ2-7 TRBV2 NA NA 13 CASSDWGLYEQYF TGTGCCAGCAGTGATTGGGGGCTCTACGAGCAGTACTTC
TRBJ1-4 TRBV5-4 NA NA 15 CASSLVGPTNEKLFF TGTGCCAGCAGCTTGGTTGGGCCAACTAATGAAAAACTGTTTTTT
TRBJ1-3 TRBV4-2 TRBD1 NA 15 CASSQVDRAGNTIYF TGTGCCAGCAGCCAGGTGGACAGGGCTGGAAACACCATATATTTT
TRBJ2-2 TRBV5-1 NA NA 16 CASRDRGTANTGELFF TGCGCCAGCAGGGACCGCGGGACAGCTAACACCGGGGAGCTGTTTTTT
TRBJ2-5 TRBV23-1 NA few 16 CASSQRGKGMEETQYF TGCGCCAGCAGTCAAAGGGGTAAGGGGATGGAGGAGACCCAGTACTTC
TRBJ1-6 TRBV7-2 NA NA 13 CASSLYTGGSLHF TGTGCCAGCAGCCTCTACACCGGGGGTTCCCTCCACTTT
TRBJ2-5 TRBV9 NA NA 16 CASSVGSGDHRETQYF TGTGCCAGCAGCGTAGGGTCCGGGGACCATCGAGAGACCCAGTACTTC
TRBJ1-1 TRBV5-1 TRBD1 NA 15 CASSLGTAGNTEAFF TGCGCCAGCAGCCTAGGGACAGCGGGGAACACTGAAGCTTTCTTT
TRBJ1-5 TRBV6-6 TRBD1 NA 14 CASSTTGGGQPQHF TGTGCCAGCAGTACGACAGGGGGCGGTCAGCCCCAGCATTTT
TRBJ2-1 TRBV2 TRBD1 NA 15 CASSQDRGPHNEQFF TGTGCCAGCAGTCAGGACAGGGGGCCCCACAATGAGCAGTTCTTC
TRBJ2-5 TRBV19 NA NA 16 CASSTSGHGAAETQYF TGTGCCAGTAGTACCTCGGGACACGGTGCGGCAGAGACCCAGTACTTC
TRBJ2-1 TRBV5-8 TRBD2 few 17 CASSLSGTSGGYNEQFF TGTGCCAGCAGCTTATCCGGGACTAGCGGGGGGTACAATGAGCAGTTCTTC
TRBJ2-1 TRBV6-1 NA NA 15 CASSIGPNSYNEQFF TGTGCCAGCAGCATCGGACCGAACTCCTACAATGAGCAGTTCTTC
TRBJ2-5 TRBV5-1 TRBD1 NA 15 CASSLGDRGQETQYF TGCGCCAGCAGCTTGGGGGACAGGGGACAAGAGACCCAGTACTTC
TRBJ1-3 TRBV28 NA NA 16 CASSVAGLTSGNTIYF TGTGCCAGCAGTGTGGCGGGACTTACCTCTGGAAACACCATATATTTT
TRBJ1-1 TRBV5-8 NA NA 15 CASSLARTMNTEAFF TGTGCCAGCAGCTTAGCCAGGACAATGAACACTGAAGCTTTCTTT
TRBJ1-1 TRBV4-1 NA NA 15 CASSQGSLGMTEAFF TGCGCCAGCAGCCAAGGGAGTCTGGGGATGACTGAAGCTTTCTTT
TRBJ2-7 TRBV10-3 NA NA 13 CAIIHRDFYEQYF TGTGCCATCATTCACCGGGACTTCTACGAGCAGTACTTC
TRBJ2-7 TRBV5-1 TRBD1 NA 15 CASSPPGTGVYEQYF TGCGCCAGCAGCCCCCCCGGGACAGGGGTCTACGAGCAGTACTTC
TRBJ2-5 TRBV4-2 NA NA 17 CASSQDIGGPSLETQYF TGTGCCAGCAGCCAAGATATCGGGGGGCCGAGTCTGGAGACCCAGTACTTC
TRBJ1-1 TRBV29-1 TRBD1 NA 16 CSVLGISTGVRTEAFF TGCAGCGTTTTAGGGATTTCGACAGGGGTGCGGACTGAAGCTTTCTTT
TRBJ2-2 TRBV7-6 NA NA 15 CASSFRRGWSGELFF TGTGCCAGCAGCTTTAGGCGAGGGTGGTCCGGGGAGCTGTTTTTT
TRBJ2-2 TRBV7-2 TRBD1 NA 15 CASSATGGKTGELFF TGTGCCAGCAGCGCGACAGGGGGAAAGACCGGGGAGCTGTTTTTT
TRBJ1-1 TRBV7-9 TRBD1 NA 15 CASSPWTGANTEAFF TGTGCCAGCAGCCCGTGGACAGGGGCGAACACTGAAGCTTTCTTT
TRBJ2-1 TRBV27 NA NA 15 CASRDRKSSYNEQFF TGTGCCAGCAGGGACCGCAAGAGCTCCTACAATGAGCAGTTCTTC
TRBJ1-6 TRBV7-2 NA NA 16 CASSPTGTGGYSPLHF TGTGCCAGCAGCCCAACAGGGACGGGAGGTTATTCACCCCTCCACTTT
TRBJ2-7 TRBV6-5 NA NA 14 CASSRQRSSYEQYF TGTGCCAGCAGCCGACAGAGGAGCTCCTACGAGCAGTACTTC
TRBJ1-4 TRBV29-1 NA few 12 CSVRGTNEKLFF TGCAGCGTTCGGGGGACTAATGAAAAACTGTTTTTT
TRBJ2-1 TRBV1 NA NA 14 CTSSQRGGINEQFF TGCACCAGCAGCCAACGGGGGGGTATTAATGAGCAGTTCTTC
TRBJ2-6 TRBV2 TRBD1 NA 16 CASTRTGGSGANVLTF TGTGCCAGCACCCGGACAGGCGGCTCTGGGGCCAACGTCCTGACTTTC
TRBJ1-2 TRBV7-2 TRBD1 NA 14 CASSLGQGSYGYTF TGTGCCAGCAGCTTAGGACAGGGGAGCTATGGCTACACCTTC
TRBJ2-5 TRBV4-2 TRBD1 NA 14 CASSPSTGRGAQYF TGTGCCAGCAGCCCGTCGACAGGGAGAGGGGCCCAGTACTTC
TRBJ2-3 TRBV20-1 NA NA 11 CSARSGDTQYF TGCAGTGCTAGGTCAGGGGATACGCAGTATTTT
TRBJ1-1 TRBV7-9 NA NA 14 CASSLAGLSTEAFF TGTGCCAGCAGCTTAGCAGGGTTAAGCACTGAAGCTTTCTTT
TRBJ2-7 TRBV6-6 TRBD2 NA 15 CASSYLAGAVYEQYF TGTGCCAGCAGTTACCTAGCGGGGGCCGTCTACGAGCAGTACTTC
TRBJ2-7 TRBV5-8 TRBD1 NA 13 CASSFDRGYEQYF TGTGCCAGCAGCTTTGACAGGGGGTACGAGCAGTACTTC
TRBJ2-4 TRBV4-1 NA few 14 CASSQAPRANIQYF TGCGCCAGCAGCCAGGCCCCCCGGGCGAACATTCAGTACTTC